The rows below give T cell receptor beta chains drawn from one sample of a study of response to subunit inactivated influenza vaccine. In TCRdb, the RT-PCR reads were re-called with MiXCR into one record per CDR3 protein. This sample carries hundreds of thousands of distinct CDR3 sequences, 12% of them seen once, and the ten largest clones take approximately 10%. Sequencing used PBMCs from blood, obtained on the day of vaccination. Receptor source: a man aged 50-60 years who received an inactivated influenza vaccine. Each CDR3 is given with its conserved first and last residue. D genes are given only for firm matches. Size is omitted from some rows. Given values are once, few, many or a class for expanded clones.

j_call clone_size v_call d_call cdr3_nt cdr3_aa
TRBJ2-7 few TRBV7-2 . TGTGCCAGCAGCCTGAGCCCCGTCCGGGTCGAGCAGTACTTC CASSLSPVRVEQYF
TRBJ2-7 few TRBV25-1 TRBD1 TGTGCCAGCAGTGCATATACAGGGGGCGAGCAGTACTTC CASSAYTGGEQYF
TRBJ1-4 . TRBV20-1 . TGCAGTGCTAGAGCCCCCGCGACAGAAAATGAAAAACTGTTTTTT CSARAPATENEKLFF
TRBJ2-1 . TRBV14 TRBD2 TGTGCCAGCAGCCAAGAGCAAGGACTAGCGCACAATGAGCAGTTCTTC CASSQEQGLAHNEQFF
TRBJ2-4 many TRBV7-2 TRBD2 TGTGCCAGCAGCTTAGTCGGGCGGGGGGCCCCAAACATTCAGTACTTC CASSLVGRGAPNIQYF
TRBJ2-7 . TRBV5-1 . TGCGCCAGCAGCTTGGAGTACTCCTCCTACGAGCAGTACTTC CASSLEYSSYEQYF
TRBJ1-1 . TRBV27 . TGTGCCAGCAGTCGCCACTTAACAAAGGGCACTGAAGCTTTCTTT CASSRHLTKGTEAFF
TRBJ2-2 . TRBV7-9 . TGTGCCAGCAGCACCGGTGGAGTCGGGGAGCTGTTTTTT CASSTGGVGELFF
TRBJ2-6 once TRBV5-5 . TGTGCCAGCAGCCCAAGCCTCGGCTCTGGGGCCAACGTCCTGACTTTC CASSPSLGSGANVLTF
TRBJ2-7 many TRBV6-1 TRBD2 TGTGCCAGCAGCCAACTAGCGGGAGCGCCCGAGCAGTACTTC CASSQLAGAPEQYF
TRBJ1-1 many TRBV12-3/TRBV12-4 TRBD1 TGTGCCAGCAGTCCGGGACAGGCTGTTTCAGAAGCTTTCTTT CASSPGQAVSEAFF
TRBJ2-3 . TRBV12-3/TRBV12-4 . TGTGCCAGCAGCCCCGCTGCGAGGACAGATACGCAGTATTTT CASSPAARTDTQYF
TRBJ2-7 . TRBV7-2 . TGTGCCAGCAGCCCCTGGACGGGGATTTACGAGCAGTACTTC CASSPWTGIYEQYF
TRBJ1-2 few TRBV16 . TGTGCCAGCAGCAGACGACATGCCGATTATGGCTACACCTTC CASSRRHADYGYTF
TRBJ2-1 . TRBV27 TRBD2 TGTGCCAGCAGTCCCGGACTAGCGGGACCACACTACAATGAGCAGTTCTTC CASSPGLAGPHYNEQFF
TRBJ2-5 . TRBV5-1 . TGCGCCAGCAGCTCCGCAGGGCGCCGGGAGACCCAGTACTTC CASSSAGRRETQYF
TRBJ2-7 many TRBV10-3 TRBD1 TGTGCCATCGATAGATCCGGACAGGGCTACGAGCAGTACTTC CAIDRSGQGYEQYF
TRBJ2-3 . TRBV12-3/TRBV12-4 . TGTGCCACTGGTAAGGCAGATACGCAGTATTTT CATGKADTQYF
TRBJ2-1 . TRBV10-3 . TGTGCCATCAGCGGAGAAGGGGGGGCTCCGCATGAGCAGTTCTTC CAISGEGGAPHEQFF
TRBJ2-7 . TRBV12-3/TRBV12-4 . TGTGCCAGCAGTTTTTCCCCGGGCGGGACTTGGCCCTACGAGCAGTACTTC CASSFSPGGTWPYEQYF
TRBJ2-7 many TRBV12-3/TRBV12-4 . TGTGCCAGCAGTTTAGCTAGGGGACCAATCTACGAGCAGTACTTC CASSLARGPIYEQYF
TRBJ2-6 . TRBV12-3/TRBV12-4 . TGTGCCAGCAGTAGATACGGGGCCAACGTCCTGACTTTC CASSRYGANVLTF
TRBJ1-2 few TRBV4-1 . TGCGCCAGCAGCCGAGGCGGGCCAACGATTAACTATGGCTACACCTTC CASSRGGPTINYGYTF